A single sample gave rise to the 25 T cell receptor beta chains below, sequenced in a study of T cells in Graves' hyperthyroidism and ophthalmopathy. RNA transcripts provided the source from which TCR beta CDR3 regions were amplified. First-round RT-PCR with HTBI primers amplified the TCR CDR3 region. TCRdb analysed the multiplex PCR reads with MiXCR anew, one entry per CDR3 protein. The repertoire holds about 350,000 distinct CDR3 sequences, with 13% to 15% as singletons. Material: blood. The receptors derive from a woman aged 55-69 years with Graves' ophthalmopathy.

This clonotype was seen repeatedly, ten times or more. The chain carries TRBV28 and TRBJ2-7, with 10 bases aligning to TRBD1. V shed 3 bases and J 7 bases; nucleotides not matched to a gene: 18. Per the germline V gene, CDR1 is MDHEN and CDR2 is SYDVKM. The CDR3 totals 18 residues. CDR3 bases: TGTGCCAGCAGTTTTTTGTCGGGCCTGGGACAGGGGATAAGGGAGCAGTACTTC. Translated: CASSFLSGLGQGIREQYF.

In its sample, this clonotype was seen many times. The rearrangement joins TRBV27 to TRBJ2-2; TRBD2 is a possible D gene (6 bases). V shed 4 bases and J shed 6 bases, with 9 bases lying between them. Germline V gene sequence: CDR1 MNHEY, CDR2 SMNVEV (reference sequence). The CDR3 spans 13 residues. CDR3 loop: CASSWRGSGELFF. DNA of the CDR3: TGTGCCAGCAGTTGGCGGGGTTCCGGGGAGCTGTTTTTT.

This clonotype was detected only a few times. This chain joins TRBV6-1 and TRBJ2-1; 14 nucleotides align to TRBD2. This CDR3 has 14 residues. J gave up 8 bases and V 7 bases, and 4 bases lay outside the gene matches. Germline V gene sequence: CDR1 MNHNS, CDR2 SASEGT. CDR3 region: CASIGTSGSYEQFF. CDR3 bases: TGTGCCAGCATCGGGACTAGCGGGAGCTATGAGCAGTTCTTC.

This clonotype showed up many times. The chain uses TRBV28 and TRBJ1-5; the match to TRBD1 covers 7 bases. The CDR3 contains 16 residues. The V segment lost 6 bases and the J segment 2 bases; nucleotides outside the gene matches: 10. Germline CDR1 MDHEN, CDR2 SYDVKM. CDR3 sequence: CASSLTEGARNQPQHF. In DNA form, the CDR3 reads TGTGCCAGCAGCTTGACCGAGGGGGCGCGCAATCAGCCCCAGCATTTT.

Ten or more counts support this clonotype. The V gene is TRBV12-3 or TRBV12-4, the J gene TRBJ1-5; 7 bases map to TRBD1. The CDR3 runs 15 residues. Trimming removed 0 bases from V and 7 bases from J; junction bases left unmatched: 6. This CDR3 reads CASSLATGSGQPQHF. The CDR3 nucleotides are TGTGCCAGCAGTTTAGCGACAGGGTCGGGACAGCCCCAGCATTTT.

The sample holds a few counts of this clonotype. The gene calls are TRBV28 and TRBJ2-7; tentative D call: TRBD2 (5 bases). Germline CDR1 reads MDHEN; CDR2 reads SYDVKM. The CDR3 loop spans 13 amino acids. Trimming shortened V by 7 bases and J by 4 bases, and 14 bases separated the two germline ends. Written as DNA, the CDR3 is TGTGCCAGCACCCACCGCCGGGGTTACGAGCAGTACTTC. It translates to CASTHRRGYEQYF.

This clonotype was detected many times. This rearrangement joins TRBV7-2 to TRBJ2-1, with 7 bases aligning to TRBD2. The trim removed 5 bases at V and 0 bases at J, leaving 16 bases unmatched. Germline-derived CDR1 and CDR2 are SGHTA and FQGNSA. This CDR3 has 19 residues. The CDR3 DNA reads TGTGCCAGCAGCCGACGGACCATGGTAAGCGGGACCTCCTACAATGAGCAGTTCTTC. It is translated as CASSRRTMVSGTSYNEQFF.

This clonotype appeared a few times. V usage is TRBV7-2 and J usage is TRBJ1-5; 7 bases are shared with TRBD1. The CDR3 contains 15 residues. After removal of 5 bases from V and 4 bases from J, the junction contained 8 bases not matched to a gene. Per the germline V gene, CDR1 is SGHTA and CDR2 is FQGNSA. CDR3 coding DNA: TGTGCCAGCAGCCTAGTAGGGACAGCTAATCAGCCCCAGCATTTT. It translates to CASSLVGTANQPQHF.

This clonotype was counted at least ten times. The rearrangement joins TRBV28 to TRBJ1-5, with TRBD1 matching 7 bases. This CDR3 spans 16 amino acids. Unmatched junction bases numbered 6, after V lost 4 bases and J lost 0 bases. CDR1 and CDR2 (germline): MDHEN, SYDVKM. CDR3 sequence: CASSSKRQGSNQPQHF. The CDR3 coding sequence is TGTGCCAGCAGTTCGAAGAGACAGGGTAGCAATCAGCCCCAGCATTTT.

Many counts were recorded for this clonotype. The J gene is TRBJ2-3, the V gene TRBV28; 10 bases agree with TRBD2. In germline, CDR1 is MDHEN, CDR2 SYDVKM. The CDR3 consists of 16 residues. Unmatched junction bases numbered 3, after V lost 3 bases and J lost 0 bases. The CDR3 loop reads CASSFSGRTSTDTQYF. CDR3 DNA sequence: TGTGCCAGCAGTTTTAGCGGGAGGACTAGCACAGATACGCAGTATTTT.

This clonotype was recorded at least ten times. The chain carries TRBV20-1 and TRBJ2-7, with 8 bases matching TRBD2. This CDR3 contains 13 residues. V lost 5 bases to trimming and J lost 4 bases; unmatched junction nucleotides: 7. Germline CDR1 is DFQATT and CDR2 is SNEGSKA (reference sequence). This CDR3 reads CSALSGSVYEQYF. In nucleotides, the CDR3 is TGCAGTGCTTTAAGCGGGAGTGTATACGAGCAGTACTTC.

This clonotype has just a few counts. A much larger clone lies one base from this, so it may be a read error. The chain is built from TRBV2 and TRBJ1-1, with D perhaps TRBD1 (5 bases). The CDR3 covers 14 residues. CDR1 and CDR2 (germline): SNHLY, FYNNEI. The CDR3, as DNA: TGTGCCAGCAGTGACTCAGGGATGAACACTGAAACTTTCTTT. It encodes CASSDSGMNTETFF.

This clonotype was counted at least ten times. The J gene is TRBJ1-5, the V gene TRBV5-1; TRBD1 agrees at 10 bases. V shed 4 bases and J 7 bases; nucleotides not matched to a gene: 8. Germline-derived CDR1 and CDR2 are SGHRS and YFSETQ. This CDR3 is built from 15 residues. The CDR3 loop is CASSASGTGEQPQHF. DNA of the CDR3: TGCGCCAGCAGCGCCTCCGGGACAGGGGAACAGCCCCAGCATTTT.

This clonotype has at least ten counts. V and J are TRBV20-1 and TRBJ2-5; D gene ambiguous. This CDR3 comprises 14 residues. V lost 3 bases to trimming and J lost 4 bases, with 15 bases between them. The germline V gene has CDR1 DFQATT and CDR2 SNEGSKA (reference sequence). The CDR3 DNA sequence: TGCAGTGCTAGCCCCTGGGGTGTAACAGAGACCCAGTACTTC. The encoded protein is CSASPWGVTETQYF.

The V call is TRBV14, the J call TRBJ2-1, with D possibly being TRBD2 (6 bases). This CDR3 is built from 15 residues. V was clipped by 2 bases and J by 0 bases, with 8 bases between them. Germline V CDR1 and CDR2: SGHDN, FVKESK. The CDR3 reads CASSQLANSYNEQFF. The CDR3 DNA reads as TGTGCCAGCAGCCAACTAGCGAACTCCTACAATGAGCAGTTCTTC.

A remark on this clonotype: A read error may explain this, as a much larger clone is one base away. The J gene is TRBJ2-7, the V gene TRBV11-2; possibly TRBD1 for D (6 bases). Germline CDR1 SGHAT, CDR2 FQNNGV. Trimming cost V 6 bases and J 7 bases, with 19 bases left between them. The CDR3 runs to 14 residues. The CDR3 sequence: CASSPDRRLWEQYF. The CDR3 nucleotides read TGTGCCAGCAGTCCAGACAGGAGGTTGTGGGAGCAGTACTTC.

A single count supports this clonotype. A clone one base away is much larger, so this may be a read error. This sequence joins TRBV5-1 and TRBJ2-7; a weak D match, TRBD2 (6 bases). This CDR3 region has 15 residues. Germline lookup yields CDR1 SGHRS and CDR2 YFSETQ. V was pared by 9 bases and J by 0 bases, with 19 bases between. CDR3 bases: TGCGCCACCAGACCGCGGGACGGATACTCCTACGAGCAGTACTTC. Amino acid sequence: CATRPRDGYSYEQYF.

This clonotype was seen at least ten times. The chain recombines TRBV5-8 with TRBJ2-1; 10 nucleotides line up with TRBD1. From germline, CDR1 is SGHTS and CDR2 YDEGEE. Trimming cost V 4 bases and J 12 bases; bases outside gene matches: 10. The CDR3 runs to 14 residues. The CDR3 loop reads CASSRGQGGERQFF. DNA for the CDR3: TGTGCCAGCAGCCGAGGACAGGGGGGTGAGAGGCAGTTCTTC.

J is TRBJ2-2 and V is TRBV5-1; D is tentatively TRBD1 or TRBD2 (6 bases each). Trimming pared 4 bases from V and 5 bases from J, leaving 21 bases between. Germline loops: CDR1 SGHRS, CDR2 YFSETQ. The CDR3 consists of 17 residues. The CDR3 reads CASSHPRGGGGTGELFF. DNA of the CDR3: TGCGCCAGCAGCCACCCGCGAGGCGGAGGGGGGACCGGGGAGCTGTTTTTT.

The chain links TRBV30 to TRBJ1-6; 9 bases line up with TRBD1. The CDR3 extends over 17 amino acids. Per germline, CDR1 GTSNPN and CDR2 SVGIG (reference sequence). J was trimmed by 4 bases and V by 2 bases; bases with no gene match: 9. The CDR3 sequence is CAWSPLGQGKYNSPLHF. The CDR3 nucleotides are TGTGCCTGGAGTCCTTTGGGACAGGGCAAATATAATTCACCCCTCCACTTT.

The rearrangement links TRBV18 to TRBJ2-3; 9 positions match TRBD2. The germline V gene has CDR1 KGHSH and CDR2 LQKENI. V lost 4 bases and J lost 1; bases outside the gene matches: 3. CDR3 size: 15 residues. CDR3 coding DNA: TGTGCCAGCTCACTCTCTAGCGGGGGCACAGATACGCAGTATTTT. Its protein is CASSLSSGGTDTQYF.

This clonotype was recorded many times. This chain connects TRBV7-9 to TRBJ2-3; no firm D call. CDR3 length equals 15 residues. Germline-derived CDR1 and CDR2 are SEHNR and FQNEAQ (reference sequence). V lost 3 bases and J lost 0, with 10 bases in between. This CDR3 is CASSFSSASTDTQYF. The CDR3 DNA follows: TGTGCCAGCAGCTTTAGCAGCGCTAGCACAGATACGCAGTATTTT.

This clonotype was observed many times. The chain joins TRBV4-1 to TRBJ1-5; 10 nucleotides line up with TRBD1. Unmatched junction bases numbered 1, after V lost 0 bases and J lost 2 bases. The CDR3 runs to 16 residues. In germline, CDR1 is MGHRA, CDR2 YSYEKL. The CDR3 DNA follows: TGCGCCAGCAGCCAAGAGGACAGGGGGGGCAATCAGCCCCAGCATTTT. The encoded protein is CASSQEDRGGNQPQHF.

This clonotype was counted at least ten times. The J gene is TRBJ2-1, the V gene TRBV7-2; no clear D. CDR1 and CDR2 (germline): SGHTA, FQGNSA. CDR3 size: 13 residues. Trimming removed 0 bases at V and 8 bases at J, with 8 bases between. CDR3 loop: CASSLAKEYEQFF. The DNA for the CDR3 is TGTGCCAGCAGCTTAGCGAAAGAGTATGAGCAGTTCTTC. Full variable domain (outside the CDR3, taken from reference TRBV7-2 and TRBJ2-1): GAGVSQSPSNKVTEKGKDVELRCDPISGHTALYWYRQSLGQGLEFLIYFQGNSAPDKSGLPSDRFSAERTGGSVSTLTIQRTQQEDSAVYLCASSLAKEYEQFFGPGTRLTVL.

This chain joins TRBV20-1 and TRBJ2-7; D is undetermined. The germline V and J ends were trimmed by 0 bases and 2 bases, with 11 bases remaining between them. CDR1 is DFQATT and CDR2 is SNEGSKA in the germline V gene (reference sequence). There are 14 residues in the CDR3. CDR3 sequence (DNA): TGCAGTGCTAGAGATCTAGGGTTTACCTACGAGCAGTACTTC. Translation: CSARDLGFTYEQYF.